The present T cell receptor (beta chain) was sequenced within a study of T cell responses to AZD1222 COVID-19 vaccine. Produced via immunoSEQ multiplex PCR; TCRdb's table is partial and in-frame only. The profile shows roughly 120,000 clones, about 86% of them singletons. The study's findings and limits: Spike-wide coverage was observed for vaccine-associated CD4 TCRs, with dominant responses at 160-218 and 743-854. Most donors were white British, females outnumbered males, and clonal diversity was possibly underestimated. A rise in Spike-specific TCR breadth and depth followed two AZD1222 doses.

Germline V gene sequence: CDR1 MDHEN, CDR2 SYDVKM. The CDR3 is made up of 15 amino acids. Trimming stripped 7 bases from V and 1 base from J, with 16 bases between. Remarks on this clone: Antigen: not known.

The sequencing here drew on peripheral blood, taken 28 days after the second AZD1222 dose. V gene TRBV28 combines with J gene TRBJ1-1; D remains ambiguous. This clonotype originated in an adult who received the AZD1222 COVID-19 vaccine. The CDR3 DNA sequence: TGTGCCAGCACTCCCCCGGGTAGCAGGAACACTGAAGCTTTCTTT. Residues: CASTPPGSRNTEAFF.